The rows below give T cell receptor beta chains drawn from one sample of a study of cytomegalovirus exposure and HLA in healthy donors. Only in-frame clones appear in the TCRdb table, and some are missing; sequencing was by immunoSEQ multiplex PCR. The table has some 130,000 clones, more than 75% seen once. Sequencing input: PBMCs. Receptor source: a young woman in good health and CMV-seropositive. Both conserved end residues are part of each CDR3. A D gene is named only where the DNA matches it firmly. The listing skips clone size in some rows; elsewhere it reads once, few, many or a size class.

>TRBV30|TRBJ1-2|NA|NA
TGTGCCTGGAGTGCCGTACTAGGGCGGGGTGGCTACACCTTC
CAWSAVLGRGGYTF
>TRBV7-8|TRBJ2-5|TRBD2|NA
TGTGCCAGCAGCAAGGGACTAGCGGGAAATAGAGGAGAGACCCAGTACTTC
CASSKGLAGNRGETQYF
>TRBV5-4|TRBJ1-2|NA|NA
TGTGCCAGCAGCTTTTTCCAGGGTGGCGGCTACACCTTC
CASSFFQGGGYTF
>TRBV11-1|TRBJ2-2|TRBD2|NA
TGTGCCAGCAGCGGGAGGGTTGCCGGGGAGCTGTTTTTT
CASSGRVAGELFF
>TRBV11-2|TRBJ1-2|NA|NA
TGTGCCAGCAGCTTAGCATCAGGGGCGAACTATGGCTACACCTTC
CASSLASGANYGYTF
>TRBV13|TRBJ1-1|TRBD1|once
TGTGCCAGCAGCTTAGGCCGAACAGGGGGCAATGAAGCTTTCTTT
CASSLGRTGGNEAFF
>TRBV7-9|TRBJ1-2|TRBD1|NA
TGTGCCAGCAGCTTATCGGACAGGGAGAATGGCTACACCTTC
CASSLSDRENGYTF
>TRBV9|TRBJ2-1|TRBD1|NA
TGTGCCAGCAGCGCGCAACAGGGGGCCTTCAATGAGCAGTTCTTC
CASSAQQGAFNEQFF
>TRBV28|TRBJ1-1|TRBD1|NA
TGTGCCAGCAGTCCCTGGACAGGGGGGGACACTGAAGCTTTCTTT
CASSPWTGGDTEAFF
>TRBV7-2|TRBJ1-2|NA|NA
TGTGCCAGCAGCAAATTCCAGGGATTGGATCGGTATGGCTACACCTTC
CASSKFQGLDRYGYTF